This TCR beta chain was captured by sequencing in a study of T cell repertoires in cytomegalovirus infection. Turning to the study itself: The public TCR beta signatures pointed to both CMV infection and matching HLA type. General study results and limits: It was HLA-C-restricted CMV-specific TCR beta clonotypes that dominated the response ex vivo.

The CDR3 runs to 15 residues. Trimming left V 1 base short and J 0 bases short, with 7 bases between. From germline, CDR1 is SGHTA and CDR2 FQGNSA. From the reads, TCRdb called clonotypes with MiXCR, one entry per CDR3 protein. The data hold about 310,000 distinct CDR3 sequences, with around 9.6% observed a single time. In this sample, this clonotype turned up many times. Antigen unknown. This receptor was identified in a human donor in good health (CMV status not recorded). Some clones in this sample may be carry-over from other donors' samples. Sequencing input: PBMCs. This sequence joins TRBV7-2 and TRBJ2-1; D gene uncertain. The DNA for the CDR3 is TGTGCCAGCAGCTTAGTATACAGCTCCTACAATGAGCAGTTCTTC. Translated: CASSLVYSSYNEQFF.